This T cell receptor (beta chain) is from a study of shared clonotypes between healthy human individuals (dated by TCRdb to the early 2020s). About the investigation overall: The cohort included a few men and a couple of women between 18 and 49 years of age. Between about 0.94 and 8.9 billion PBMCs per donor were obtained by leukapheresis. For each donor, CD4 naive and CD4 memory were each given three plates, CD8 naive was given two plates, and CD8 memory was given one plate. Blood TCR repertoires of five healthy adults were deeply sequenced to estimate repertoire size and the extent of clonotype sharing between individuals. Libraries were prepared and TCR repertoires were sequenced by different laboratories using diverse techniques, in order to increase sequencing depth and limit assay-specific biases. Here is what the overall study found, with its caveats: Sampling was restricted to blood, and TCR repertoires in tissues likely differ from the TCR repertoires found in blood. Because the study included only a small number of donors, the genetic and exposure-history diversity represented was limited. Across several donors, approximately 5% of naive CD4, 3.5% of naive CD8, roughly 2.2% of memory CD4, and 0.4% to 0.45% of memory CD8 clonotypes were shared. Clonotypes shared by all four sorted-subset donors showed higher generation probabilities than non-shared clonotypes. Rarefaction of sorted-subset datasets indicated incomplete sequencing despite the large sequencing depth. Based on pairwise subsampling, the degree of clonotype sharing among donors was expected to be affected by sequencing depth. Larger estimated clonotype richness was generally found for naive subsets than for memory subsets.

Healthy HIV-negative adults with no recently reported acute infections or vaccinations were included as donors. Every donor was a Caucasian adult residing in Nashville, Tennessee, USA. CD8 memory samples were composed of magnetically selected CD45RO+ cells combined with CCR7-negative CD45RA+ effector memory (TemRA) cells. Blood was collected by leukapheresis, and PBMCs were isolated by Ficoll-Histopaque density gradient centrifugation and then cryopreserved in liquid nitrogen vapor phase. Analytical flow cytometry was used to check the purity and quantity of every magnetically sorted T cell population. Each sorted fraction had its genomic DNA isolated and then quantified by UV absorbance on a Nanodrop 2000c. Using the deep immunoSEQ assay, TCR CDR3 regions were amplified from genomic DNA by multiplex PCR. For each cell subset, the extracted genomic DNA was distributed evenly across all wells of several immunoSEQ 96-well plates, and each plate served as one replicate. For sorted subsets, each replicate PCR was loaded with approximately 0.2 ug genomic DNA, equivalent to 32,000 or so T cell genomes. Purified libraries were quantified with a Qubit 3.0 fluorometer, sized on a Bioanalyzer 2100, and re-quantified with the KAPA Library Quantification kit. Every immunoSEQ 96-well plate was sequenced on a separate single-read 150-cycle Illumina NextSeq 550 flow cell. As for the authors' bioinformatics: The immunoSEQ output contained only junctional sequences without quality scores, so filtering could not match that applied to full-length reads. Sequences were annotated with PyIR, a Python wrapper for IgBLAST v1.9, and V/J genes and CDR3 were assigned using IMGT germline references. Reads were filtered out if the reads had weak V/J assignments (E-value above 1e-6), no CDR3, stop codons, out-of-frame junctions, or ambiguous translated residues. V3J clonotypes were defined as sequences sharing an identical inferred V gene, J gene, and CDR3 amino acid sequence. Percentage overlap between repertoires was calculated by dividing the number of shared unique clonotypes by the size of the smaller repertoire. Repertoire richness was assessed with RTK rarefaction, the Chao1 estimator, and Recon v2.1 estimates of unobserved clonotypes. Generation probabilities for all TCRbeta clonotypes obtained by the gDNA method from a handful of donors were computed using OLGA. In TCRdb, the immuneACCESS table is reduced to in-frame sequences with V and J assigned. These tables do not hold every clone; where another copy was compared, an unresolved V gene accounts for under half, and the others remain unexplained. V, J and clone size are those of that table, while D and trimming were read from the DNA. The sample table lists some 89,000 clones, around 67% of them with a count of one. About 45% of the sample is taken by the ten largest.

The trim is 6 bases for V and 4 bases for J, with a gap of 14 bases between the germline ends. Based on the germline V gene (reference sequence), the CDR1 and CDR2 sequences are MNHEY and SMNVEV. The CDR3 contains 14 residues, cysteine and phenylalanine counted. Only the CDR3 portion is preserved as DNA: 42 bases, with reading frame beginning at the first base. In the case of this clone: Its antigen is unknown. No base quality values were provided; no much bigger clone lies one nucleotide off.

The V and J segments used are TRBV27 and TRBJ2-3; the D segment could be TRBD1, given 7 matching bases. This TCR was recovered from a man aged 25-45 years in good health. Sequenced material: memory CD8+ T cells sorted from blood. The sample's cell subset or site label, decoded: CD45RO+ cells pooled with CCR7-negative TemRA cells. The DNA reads TGTGCCAGCAGCTACCAGGGGGAGGCAGATACGCAGTATTTT. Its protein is CASSYQGEADTQYF.